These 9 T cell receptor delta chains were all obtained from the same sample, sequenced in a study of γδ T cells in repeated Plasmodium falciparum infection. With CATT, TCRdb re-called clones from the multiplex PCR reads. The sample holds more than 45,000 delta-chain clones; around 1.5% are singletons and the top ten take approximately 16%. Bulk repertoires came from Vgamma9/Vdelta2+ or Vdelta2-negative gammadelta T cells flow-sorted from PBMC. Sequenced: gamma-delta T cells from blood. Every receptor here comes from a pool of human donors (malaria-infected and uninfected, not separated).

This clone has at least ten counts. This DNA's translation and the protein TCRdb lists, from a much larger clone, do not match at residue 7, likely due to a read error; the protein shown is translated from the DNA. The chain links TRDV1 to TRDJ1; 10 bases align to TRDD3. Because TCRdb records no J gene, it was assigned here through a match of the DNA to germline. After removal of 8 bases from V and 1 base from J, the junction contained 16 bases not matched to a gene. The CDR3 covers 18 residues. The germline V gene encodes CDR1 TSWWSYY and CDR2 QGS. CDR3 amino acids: CALWCPHLLGDGTDKLIF. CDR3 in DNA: TGTGCTCTTTGGTGTCCCCATCTACTGGGGGATGGCACCGATAAACTCATCTTT.

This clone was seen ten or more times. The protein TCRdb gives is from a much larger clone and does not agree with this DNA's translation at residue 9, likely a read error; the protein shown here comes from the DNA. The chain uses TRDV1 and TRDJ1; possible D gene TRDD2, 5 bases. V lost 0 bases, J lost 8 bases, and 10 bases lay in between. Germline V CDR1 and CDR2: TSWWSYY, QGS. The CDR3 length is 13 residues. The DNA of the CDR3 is TGTGCTCTTGGGGAACTAGTTTCCTGCAAACTCATCTTT. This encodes CALGELVSCKLIF.

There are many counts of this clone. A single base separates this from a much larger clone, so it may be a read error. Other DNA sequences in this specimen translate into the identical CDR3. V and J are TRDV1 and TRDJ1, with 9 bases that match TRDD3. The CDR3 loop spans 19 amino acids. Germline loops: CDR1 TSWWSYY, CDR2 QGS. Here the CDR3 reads CALGAQGSFVWGDTDKLIF. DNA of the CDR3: TGTGCTCTTGGGGCCCAGGGCTCCTTCGTCTGGGGGGATACCGATAAGCTCATCTTT.

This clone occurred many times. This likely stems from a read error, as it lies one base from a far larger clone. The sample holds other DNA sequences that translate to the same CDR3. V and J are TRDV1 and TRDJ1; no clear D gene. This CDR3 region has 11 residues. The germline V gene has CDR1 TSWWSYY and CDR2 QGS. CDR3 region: CALDIFDKLIF. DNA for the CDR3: TGTGCTCTTGACATTTTCGATAAGCTCATCTTT.

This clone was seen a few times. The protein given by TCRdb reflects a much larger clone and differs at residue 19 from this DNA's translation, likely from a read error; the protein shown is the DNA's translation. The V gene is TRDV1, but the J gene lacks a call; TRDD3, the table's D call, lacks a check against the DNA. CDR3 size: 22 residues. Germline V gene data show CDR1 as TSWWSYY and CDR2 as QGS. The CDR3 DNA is TGTGCTCTTGGGCCACCAAGCCTTCCTATGGTACTGGGGGGGTCCACGACCGATAATCTCATCTTT. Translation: CALGPPSLPMVLGGSTTDNLIF.

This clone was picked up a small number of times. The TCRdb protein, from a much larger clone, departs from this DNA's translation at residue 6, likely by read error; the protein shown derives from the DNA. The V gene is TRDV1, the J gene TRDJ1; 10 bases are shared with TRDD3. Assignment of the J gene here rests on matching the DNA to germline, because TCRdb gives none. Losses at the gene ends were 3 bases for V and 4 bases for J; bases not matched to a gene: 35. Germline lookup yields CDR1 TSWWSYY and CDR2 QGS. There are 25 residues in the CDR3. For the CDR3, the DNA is TGTGCTCTTGGGGAGTCTCTAATCGTACGTACCTCACCAGTACTGGGGGATGGGAAGAACGATAAACTCATCTTT. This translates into CALGESLIVRTSPVLGDGKNDKLIF.

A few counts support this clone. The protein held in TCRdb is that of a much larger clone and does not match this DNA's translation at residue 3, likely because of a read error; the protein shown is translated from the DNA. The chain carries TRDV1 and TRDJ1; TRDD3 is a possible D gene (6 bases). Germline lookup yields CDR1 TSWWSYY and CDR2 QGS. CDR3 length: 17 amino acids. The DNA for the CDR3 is TGTGCTCCTGGGGAACTAAGAGCCCTCTGGGTCGCCGATAAACTCATCTTT. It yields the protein CAPGELRALWVADKLIF.

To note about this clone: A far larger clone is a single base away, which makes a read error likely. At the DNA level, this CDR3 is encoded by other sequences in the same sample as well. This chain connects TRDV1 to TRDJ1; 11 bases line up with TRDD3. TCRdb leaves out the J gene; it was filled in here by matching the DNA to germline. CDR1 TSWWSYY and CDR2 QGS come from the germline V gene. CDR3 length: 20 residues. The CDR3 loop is CALGDPYAYVNWGIDDKLIF. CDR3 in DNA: TGCGCTCTTGGGGACCCGTATGCCTACGTGAACTGGGGGATAGACGATAAACTCATCTTT.

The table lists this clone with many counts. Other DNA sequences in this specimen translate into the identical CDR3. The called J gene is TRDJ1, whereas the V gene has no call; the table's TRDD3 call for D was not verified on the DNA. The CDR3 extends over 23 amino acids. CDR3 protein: CALGEPQSFPPNWGIAPADKLIF. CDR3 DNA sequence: TGTGCTCTTGGGGAACCGCAATCCTTCCCTCCAAACTGGGGGATAGCCCCCGCCGATAAACTCATCTTT.